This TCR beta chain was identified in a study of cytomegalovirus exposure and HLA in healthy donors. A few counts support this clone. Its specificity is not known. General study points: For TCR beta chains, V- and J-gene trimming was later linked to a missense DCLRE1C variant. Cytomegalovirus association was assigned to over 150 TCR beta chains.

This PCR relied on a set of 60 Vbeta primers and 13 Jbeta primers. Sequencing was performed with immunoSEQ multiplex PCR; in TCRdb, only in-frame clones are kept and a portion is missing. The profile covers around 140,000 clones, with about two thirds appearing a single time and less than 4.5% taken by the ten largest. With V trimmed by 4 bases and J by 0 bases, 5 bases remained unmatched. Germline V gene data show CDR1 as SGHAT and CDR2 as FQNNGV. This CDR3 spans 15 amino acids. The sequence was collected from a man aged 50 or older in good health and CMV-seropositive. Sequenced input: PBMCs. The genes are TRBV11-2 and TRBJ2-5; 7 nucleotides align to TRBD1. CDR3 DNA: TGTGCCAGCAGCTCCGGGGACAGATACCAAGAGACCCAGTACTTC. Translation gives CASSSGDRYQETQYF.